These T cell receptor beta chains were read from a single sample in a study of shared clonotypes between healthy human individuals. The data were produced by immunoSEQ multiplex PCR, yet TCRdb's version contains in-frame clones alone and is incomplete. The sample carries millions of clones, 85% to 95% recorded once. The sequenced sample was naive CD4+ T cells sorted from blood. These receptors were obtained from a young man in good health. Each CDR3 is given with its conserved first and last residue. A D gene is named only where the DNA matches it firmly. The size of a clone is reported for some rows only, either as once, few or many, or as a class for expanded clones.

size,J,D,V,CDR3,DNA
-,TRBJ2-3,-,TRBV2,CASSDRAAPSTDTQYF,TGTGCCAGCAGTGACCGTGCGGCGCCTAGCACAGATACGCAGTATTTT
-,TRBJ1-6,TRBD1,TRBV27,CASRQGNSGSYNSPLHF,TGTGCCAGCAGACAGGGGAATAGCGGCTCCTATAATTCACCCCTCCACTTT
-,TRBJ2-1,-,TRBV7-9,CASSLLGEQFF,TGTGCCAGCAGCTTATTAGGAGAGCAGTTCTTC
-,TRBJ1-6,-,TRBV2,CASSQGTGSYSPLHF,TGTGCCAGCAGTCAAGGGACGGGGTCTTATTCACCCCTCCACTTT
-,TRBJ2-3,-,TRBV7-6,CASSLARQFTDTQYF,TGTGCCAGCAGCTTAGCCCGACAGTTCACAGATACGCAGTATTTT
-,TRBJ2-4,TRBD1,TRBV28,CASSRTGQGENIQYF,TGTGCCAGCAGTAGAACTGGACAGGGGGAAAACATTCAGTACTTC
-,TRBJ1-5,-,TRBV19,CASRGGGDPYSNQPQHF,TGTGCCAGTAGGGGCGGTGGGGACCCTTATAGCAATCAGCCCCAGCATTTT
-,TRBJ1-6,TRBD1,TRBV5-4,CASSLEGQGYSPLHF,TGTGCCAGCAGCTTGGAAGGACAGGGTTATTCACCCCTCCACTTT
few,TRBJ1-4,TRBD1,TRBV18,CASSSTAGQVIF,TGTGCCAGCTCATCCACGGCGGGACAGGTTATCTTT
-,TRBJ2-1,-,TRBV10-3,CAISDQRVSSYNEQFF,TGTGCCATCAGTGACCAGCGGGTCAGCTCCTACAATGAGCAGTTCTTC
-,TRBJ2-3,-,TRBV30,CAWSARKGADTQYF,TGTGCCTGGAGTGCCCGGAAGGGCGCAGATACGCAGTATTTT
-,TRBJ1-2,-,TRBV11-3,CASSLYPYGYTF,TGTGCCAGCAGCTTATACCCCTATGGCTACACCTTC
-,TRBJ2-6,-,TRBV13,CASSLGAGAESGANVLTF,TGTGCCAGCAGCTTGGGGGCGGGAGCAGAGTCTGGGGCCAACGTCCTGACTTTC
-,TRBJ2-1,TRBD2,TRBV4-2,CASSPMRTSGGAGEQFF,TGTGCCAGCAGCCCGATGCGGACTAGCGGGGGGGCGGGTGAGCAGTTCTTC
-,TRBJ2-4,TRBD1,TRBV4-1,CASSHLIFRDRGINIQYF,TGCGCCAGCAGCCACCTAATCTTCCGGGACAGGGGAATCAACATTCAGTACTTC
-,TRBJ2-7,-,TRBV6-1,CASSVIVGLTSYEQYF,TGTGCCAGCAGTGTAATTGTGGGACTGACCTCCTACGAGCAGTACTTC
-,TRBJ1-2,-,TRBV11-1,CASSLQGANYGYTF,TGTGCCAGCAGCTTACAGGGCGCTAACTATGGCTACACCTTC
-,TRBJ2-5,TRBD2,TRBV7-2,CASSPRTRSMETQYF,TGTGCCAGCAGCCCACGGACTAGATCGATGGAGACCCAGTACTTC
-,TRBJ2-7,-,TRBV5-1,CASSLRARLSYEQYF,TGCGCCAGCAGCTTGCGCGCCAGGCTCTCCTACGAGCAGTACTTC
-,TRBJ1-3,TRBD1,TRBV5-1,CASSWEGQGTGNTIYF,TGCGCCAGCAGCTGGGAGGGACAGGGGACTGGAAACACCATATATTTT
-,TRBJ1-1,TRBD1,TRBV30,CAFYDGTAEAFF,TGTGCCTTCTACGATGGGACAGCTGAAGCTTTCTTT
-,TRBJ2-3,TRBD2,TRBV9,CASSVLAGGPGDTQYF,TGTGCCAGCAGCGTTTTAGCGGGGGGGCCTGGAGATACGCAGTATTTT
-,TRBJ2-2,TRBD2,TRBV12-5,CASGEGLAGPGELFF,TGTGCTAGTGGTGAAGGACTAGCGGGACCCGGGGAGCTGTTTTTT
once,TRBJ2-1,TRBD2,TRBV5-8,CASSLGLAGSRLRQFF,TGTGCCAGCAGCTTGGGTCTAGCGGGATCACGGTTGCGGCAGTTCTTC
-,TRBJ2-3,-,TRBV7-2,CASSLQGFTDTQYF,TGTGCCAGCAGCTTACAGGGGTTCACAGATACGCAGTATTTT
-,TRBJ2-7,TRBD1,TRBV6-5,CASSFGQGYYEQYF,TGTGCCAGCAGTTTTGGACAGGGGTACTACGAGCAGTACTTC
few,TRBJ1-1,TRBD1,TRBV10-3,CAISDGTANTEAFF,TGTGCCATCAGTGACGGGACAGCGAACACTGAAGCTTTCTTT
-,TRBJ1-6,-,TRBV7-2,CASSFPTWGRRSPLHF,TGTGCCAGCAGCTTCCCTACATGGGGTAGGAGATCACCCCTCCACTTT
-,TRBJ2-1,TRBD2,TRBV4-3,CASSQDLLAVSSYNEQFF,TGCGCCAGCAGCCAAGATCTACTAGCGGTGAGCTCCTACAATGAGCAGTTCTTC
-,TRBJ2-3,TRBD2,TRBV13,CASSFSGRGTDTQYF,TGTGCCAGCAGCTTTAGCGGGAGGGGCACAGATACGCAGTATTTT
-,TRBJ1-2,-,TRBV5-1,CASSLSGNYGYTF,TGCGCCAGCAGCTTATCCGGGAACTATGGCTACACCTTC
-,TRBJ1-5,-,TRBV30,CAWSVRGSSNQPQHF,TGTGCCTGGAGTGTACGAGGGAGTAGCAATCAGCCCCAGCATTTT
-,TRBJ2-1,TRBD2,TRBV6-5,CASSALAGVNEQFF,TGTGCCAGCAGCGCTCTAGCGGGAGTCAATGAGCAGTTCTTC
-,TRBJ2-7,TRBD1,TRBV7-2,CASSLIRTGPYEQYF,TGTGCCAGCAGCTTAATCCGGACAGGGCCTTACGAGCAGTACTTC
-,TRBJ1-1,-,TRBV2,CASSPRALGGGEAFF,TGTGCCAGCAGTCCTCGGGCCCTCGGTGGGGGTGAAGCTTTCTTT
-,TRBJ2-3,-,TRBV5-1,CASSSLLSGLGTDTQYF,TGCGCCAGCAGCTCCTTGCTCAGCGGACTCGGCACAGATACGCAGTATTTT
-,TRBJ2-3,-,TRBV6-1,CASSEAINTDTQYF,TGTGCCAGCAGTGAAGCTATTAACACAGATACGCAGTATTTT
-,TRBJ1-4,-,TRBV2,CASSRGNFLANEKLFF,TGTGCCAGCAGCCGGGGGAATTTTCTAGCTAATGAAAAACTGTTTTTT
-,TRBJ2-7,-,TRBV7-2,CASSPGGSGIREQYF,TGTGCCAGCAGCCCCGGGGGCAGCGGGATTCGGGAGCAGTACTTC
-,TRBJ1-3,-,TRBV10-3,CAIRQGPSGNTIYF,TGTGCCATCAGACAGGGACCCTCTGGAAACACCATATATTTT
-,TRBJ2-7,-,TRBV5-1,CASKLPGGNTYEQYF,TGCGCCAGCAAACTCCCAGGGGGGAACACCTACGAGCAGTACTTC
-,TRBJ2-1,TRBD2,TRBV10-3,CAISGLAGAENEQFF,TGTGCCATCAGTGGGCTAGCGGGAGCGGAAAATGAGCAGTTCTTC
-,TRBJ2-7,-,TRBV5-4,CASSSTGSYEQYF,TGTGCCAGCAGCTCGACAGGTTCCTACGAGCAGTACTTC
-,TRBJ1-1,TRBD1,TRBV18,CASSRLPPGQVRGNTEAFF,TGTGCCAGCTCGCGACTCCCCCCAGGACAGGTAAGGGGGAACACTGAAGCTTTCTTT
once,TRBJ2-1,TRBD1,TRBV27,CASQQGVRAYNEQFF,TGTGCCAGCCAACAGGGGGTCAGAGCCTACAATGAGCAGTTCTTC
-,TRBJ2-1,TRBD1,TRBV6-5,CASSYYGQGDRSEQFF,TGTGCCAGCAGTTACTATGGACAGGGAGACAGGAGTGAGCAGTTCTTC
-,TRBJ1-2,TRBD1,TRBV29-1,CSVDNRQGADPYGYTF,TGCAGCGTTGATAACCGACAGGGAGCCGACCCCTATGGCTACACCTTC
-,TRBJ2-7,TRBD1,TRBV28,CASSSGGWYEQYF,TGTGCCAGCAGTTCAGGGGGCTGGTACGAGCAGTACTTC
-,TRBJ1-1,TRBD1,TRBV19,CASTDTGTGGIYQAFF,TGTGCCAGTACCGATACCGGGACAGGGGGCATCTATCAAGCTTTCTTT
-,TRBJ2-7,-,TRBV7-3,CASSAQGHGEQYF,TGTGCCAGCAGCGCACAAGGCCATGGGGAGCAGTACTTC
-,TRBJ2-5,-,TRBV6-1,CASSEAGQRGQETQYF,TGTGCCAGCAGTGAAGCCGGACAGCGGGGACAAGAGACCCAGTACTTC
-,TRBJ2-7,-,TRBV2,CASSVEGYEQYF,TGTGCCAGCAGTGTGGAGGGCTACGAGCAGTACTTC
-,TRBJ1-4,TRBD1,TRBV6-1,CASSRGQVEKLFF,TGTGCCAGCAGTAGGGGGCAGGTTGAAAAACTGTTTTTT
-,TRBJ2-7,-,TRBV6-5,CASSYFDADTSYEQYF,TGTGCCAGCAGTTACTTCGACGCCGATACTTCCTACGAGCAGTACTTC
-,TRBJ2-1,-,TRBV30,CAWSVGQSSNEQFF,TGTGCCTGGAGTGTAGGACAGTCAAGCAATGAGCAGTTCTTC
-,TRBJ2-7,-,TRBV6-5,CASSYSVQGGEQYF,TGTGCCAGCAGTTACTCGGTCCAGGGGGGCGAGCAGTACTTC
-,TRBJ2-1,TRBD1,TRBV5-4,CASSSQGANEQFF,TGTGCCAGCAGCTCGCAGGGGGCCAATGAGCAGTTCTTC
-,TRBJ2-2,TRBD2,TRBV6-4,CASSGTSGGTGELFF,TGTGCCAGCAGTGGGACTAGCGGGGGCACCGGGGAGCTGTTTTTT
-,TRBJ1-4,-,TRBV5-1,CASTRDTSNEKLFF,TGCGCCAGCACCCGGGACACGTCTAATGAAAAACTGTTTTTT